The T cell receptor beta chain under discussion was sequenced for a study of vaccination effects on CD4 cells after COVID-19. Study context: ViraFEST assay sequencing came after antigen-specific CD4+ T cells were expanded with viral peptide pools.

This clone was counted between two and nine times. Its antigen is currently unknown. V gave up 7 bases and J gave up 5 bases, with 10 bases separating them. Germline V CDR1 and CDR2: SGHRS, YFSETQ. The CDR3 consists of 11 residues. TCRdb keeps only in-frame clones here, not all; method: immunoSEQ multiplex PCR. The sample contains 40,000 to 60,000 clones, around 70% of which appear only once. Scientists isolated CD4+ T cells after a roughly 10-day culture period ended. Between March and December 2020, the person had a SARS-CoV-2 infection that PCR confirmed. Study-wide results and caveats: Convalescents showed post-vaccine spike-reactive clones that were mainly new vaccine-induced clones. Marked clonal contraction was seen late after vaccination (in both infection- and vaccine-induced clones).

The TCR sequence derives from a human donor who had a prior SARS-CoV-2 infection. This chain links TRBV5-1 with TRBJ2-7, with D possibly matching TRBD1 (6 bases). Sequencing was performed on CD4+ T cells from PBMCs cultured without peptide, taken before COVID-19 vaccination. The CDR3 bases are TGCGCCAGCGGTACAGGGAACGAGCAGTACTTC. It is translated as CASGTGNEQYF.